Detailed here is one TCR beta chain. Its antigen is undetermined. The collection from each donor was one heparinised blood draw averaging about 116 mL. Deletions cut 1 base from V and 4 bases from J, with 3 bases between. Germline CDR1 and CDR2: LNHNV and YYDKDF (reference sequence). This CDR3 region has 12 residues. The data were taken from a study of beta chain features in type 1 diabetes. Across the study: Patients did not differ from healthy donors in age, gender or cell yield. Study-wide results and limits: All four CD4+ subsets of Type 1 diabetes patients contained TCRB CDR3s that were moderately but significantly shorter. Amplification by PCR could prefer shorter templates, with the same effect in patients and controls. Type 1 diabetes patients had VDJ junctions that carried fewer insertions and more deletions.

As every portion of the isolated RNA was reverse transcribed, the sequencing read expressed TCRB transcripts. Profiling relied on immunoSEQ multiplex PCR, and the TCRdb table lists in-frame clones only, not all of them. The top ten clones hold over 0.01% of a sample with a few hundred thousand clones, around 24% of them seen once. V usage is TRBV15 and J usage is TRBJ2-3; D is unclear. This TCR came from a woman aged 30 to 39 with type 1 diabetes. Sample: naive CD4+ T cells from blood. CDR3 protein: CATSRVSDTQYF. The CDR3 bases are TGTGCCACCAGCAGAGTATCAGATACGCAGTATTTT. The full variable domain, with the rest looked up from reference TRBV15 and TRBJ2-3, is DAMVIQNPRYQVTQFGKPVTLSCSQTLNHNVMYWYQQKSSQAPKLLFHYYDKDFNNEADTPDNFQSRRPNTSFCFLDIRSPGLGDTAMYLCATSRVSDTQYFGPGTRLTVL.